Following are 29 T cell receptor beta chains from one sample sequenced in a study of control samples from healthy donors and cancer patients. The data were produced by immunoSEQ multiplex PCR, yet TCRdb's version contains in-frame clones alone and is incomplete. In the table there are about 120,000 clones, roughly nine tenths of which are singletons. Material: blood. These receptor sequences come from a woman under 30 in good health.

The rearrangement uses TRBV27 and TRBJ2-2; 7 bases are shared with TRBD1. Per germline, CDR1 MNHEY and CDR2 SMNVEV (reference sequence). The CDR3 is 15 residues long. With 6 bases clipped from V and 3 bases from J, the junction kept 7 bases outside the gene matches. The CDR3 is CASSPGDRYTGELFF. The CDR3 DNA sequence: TGTGCCAGCAGCCCCGGGGACAGATACACCGGGGAGCTGTTTTTT.

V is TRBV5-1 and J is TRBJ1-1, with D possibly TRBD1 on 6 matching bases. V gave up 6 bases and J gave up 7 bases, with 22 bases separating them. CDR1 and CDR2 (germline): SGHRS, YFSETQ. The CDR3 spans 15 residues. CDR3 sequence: CASKGLTGSEGEAFF. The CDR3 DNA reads TGCGCCAGCAAAGGACTCACAGGGTCTGAGGGTGAAGCTTTCTTT.

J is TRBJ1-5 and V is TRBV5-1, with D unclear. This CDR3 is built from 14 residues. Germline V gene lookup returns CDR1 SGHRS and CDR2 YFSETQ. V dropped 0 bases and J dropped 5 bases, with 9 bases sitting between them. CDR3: CASSLAPVDQPQHF. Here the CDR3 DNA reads TGCGCCAGCAGCTTGGCCCCCGTAGATCAGCCCCAGCATTTT.

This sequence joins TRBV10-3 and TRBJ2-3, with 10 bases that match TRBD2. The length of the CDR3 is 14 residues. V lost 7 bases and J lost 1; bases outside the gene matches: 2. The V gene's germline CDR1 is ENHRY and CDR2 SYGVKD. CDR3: CAIKREGGTDTQYF. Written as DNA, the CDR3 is TGTGCCATCAAGCGGGAGGGGGGCACAGATACGCAGTATTTT.

The CDR3 protein is CASSQGIYGYTF. For the CDR3, the DNA is TGTGCCAGCAGTCAGGGTATCTATGGCTACACCTTC. The chain uses TRBV6-6 and TRBJ1-2, with a weak D call TRBD1 (5 bases). Germline V gene data show CDR1 as MNHNY and CDR2 as SVGAGI (reference sequence). This CDR3 is 12 amino acids long. V gave up 5 bases and J gave up 4 bases, with 8 bases separating them.

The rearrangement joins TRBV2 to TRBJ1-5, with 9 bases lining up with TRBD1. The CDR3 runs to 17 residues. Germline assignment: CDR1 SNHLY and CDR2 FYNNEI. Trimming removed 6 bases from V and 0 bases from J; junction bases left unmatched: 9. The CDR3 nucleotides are TGTGCCAGCAGGGAAAGGACAGGGGTTTATAGCAATCAGCCCCAGCATTTT. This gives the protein CASRERTGVYSNQPQHF.

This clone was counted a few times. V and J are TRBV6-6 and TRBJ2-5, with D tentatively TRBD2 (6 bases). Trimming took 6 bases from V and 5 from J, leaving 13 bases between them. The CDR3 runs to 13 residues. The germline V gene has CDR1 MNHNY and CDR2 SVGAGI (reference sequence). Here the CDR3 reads CASRTSDSETQYF. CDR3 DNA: TGTGCCAGCAGGACTAGTGATTCGGAGACCCAGTACTTC.

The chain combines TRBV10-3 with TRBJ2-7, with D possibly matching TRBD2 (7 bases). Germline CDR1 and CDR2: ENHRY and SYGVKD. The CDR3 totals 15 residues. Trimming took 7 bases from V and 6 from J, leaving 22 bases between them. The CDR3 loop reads CAIKPGAGDSGEQYF. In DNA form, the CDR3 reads TGTGCCATCAAACCGGGGGCGGGGGATTCCGGCGAGCAGTACTTC.

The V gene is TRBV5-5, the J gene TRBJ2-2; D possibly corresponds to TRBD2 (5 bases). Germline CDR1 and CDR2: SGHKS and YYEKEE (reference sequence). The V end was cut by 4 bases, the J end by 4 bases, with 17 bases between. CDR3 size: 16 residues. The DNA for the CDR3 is TGTGCCAGCAGCCCCATACTAGTCGTCCCCACCGGGGAGCTGTTTTTT. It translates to CASSPILVVPTGELFF.

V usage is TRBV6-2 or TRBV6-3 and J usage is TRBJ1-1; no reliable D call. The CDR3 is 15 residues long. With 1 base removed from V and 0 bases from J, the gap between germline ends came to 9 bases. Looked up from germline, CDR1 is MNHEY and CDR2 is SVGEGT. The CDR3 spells CASSYLRPVNTEAFF. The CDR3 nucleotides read TGTGCCAGCAGTTACTTACGGCCGGTGAACACTGAAGCTTTCTTT.

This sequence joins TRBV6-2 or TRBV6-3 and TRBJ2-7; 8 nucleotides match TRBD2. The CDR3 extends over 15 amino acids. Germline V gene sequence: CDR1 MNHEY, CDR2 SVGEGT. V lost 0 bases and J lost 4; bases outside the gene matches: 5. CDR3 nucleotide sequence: TGTGCCAGCAGTTACTCTCCTAGCGGGCCATACGAGCAGTACTTC. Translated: CASSYSPSGPYEQYF.

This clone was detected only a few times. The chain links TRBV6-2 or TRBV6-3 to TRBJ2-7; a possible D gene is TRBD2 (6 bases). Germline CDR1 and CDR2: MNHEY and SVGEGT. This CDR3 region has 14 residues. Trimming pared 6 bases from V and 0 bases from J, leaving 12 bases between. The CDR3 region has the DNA TGTGCCAGCAGCTCCCCGGGAGACTCCTACGAGCAGTACTTC. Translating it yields CASSSPGDSYEQYF.

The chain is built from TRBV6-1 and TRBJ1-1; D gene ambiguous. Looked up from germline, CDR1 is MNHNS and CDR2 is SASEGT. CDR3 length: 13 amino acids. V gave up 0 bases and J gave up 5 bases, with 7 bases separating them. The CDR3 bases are TGTGCCAGCAGTGAAGCCGGAAGGACTGAAGCTTTCTTT. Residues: CASSEAGRTEAFF.

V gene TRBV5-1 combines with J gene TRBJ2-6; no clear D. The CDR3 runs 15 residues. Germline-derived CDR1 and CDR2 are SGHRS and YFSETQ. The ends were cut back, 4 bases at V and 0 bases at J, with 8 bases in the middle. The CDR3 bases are TGCGCCAGCAGCCCTTTGATCTCTGGGGCCAACGTCCTGACTTTC. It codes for CASSPLISGANVLTF.

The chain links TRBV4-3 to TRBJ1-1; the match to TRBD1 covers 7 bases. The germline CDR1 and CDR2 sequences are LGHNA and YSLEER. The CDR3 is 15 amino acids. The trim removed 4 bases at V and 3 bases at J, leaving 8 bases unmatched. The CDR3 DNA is TGCGCCAGCAGCCCGACAGGGTGGACGGACACTGAAGCTTTCTTT. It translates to CASSPTGWTDTEAFF.

The CDR3 protein is CASSGPQGSHSPLTEAFF. The CDR3 bases are TGTGCCAGCAGTGGACCACAGGGTAGCCACAGCCCTCTCACTGAAGCTTTCTTT. The rearrangement links TRBV6-1 to TRBJ1-1; a possible D gene is TRBD1 (6 bases). The ends were cut back, 4 bases at V and 4 bases at J, with 25 bases in the middle. The CDR3 loop spans 18 amino acids. Germline CDR1 and CDR2: MNHNS and SASEGT.

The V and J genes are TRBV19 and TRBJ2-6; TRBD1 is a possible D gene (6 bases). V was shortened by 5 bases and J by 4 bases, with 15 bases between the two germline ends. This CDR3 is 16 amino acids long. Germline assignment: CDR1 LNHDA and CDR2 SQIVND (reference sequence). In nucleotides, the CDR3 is TGTGCCAGTAGTGTAATACAGGGTACAGGGGCCAACGTCCTGACTTTC. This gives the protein CASSVIQGTGANVLTF. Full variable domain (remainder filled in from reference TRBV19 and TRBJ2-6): DGGITQSPKYLFRKEGQNVTLSCEQNLNHDAMYWYRQDPGQGLRLIYYSQIVNDFQKGDIAEGYSVSREKKESFPLTVTSAQKNPTAFYLCASSVIQGTGANVLTFGAGSRLTVL.

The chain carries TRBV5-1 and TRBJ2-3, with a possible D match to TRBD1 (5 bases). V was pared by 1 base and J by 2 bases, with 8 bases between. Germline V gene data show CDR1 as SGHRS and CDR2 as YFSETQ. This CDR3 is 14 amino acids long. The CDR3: CASSLMDNTDTQYF. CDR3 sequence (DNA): TGCGCCAGCAGCTTGATGGACAACACAGATACGCAGTATTTT.

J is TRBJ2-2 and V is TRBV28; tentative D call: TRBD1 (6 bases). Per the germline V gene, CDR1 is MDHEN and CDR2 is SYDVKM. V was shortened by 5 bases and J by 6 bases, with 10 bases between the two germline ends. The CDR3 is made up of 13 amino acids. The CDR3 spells CASSVHRAGELFF. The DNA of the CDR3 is TGTGCCAGCAGTGTACACAGGGCCGGGGAGCTGTTTTTT.

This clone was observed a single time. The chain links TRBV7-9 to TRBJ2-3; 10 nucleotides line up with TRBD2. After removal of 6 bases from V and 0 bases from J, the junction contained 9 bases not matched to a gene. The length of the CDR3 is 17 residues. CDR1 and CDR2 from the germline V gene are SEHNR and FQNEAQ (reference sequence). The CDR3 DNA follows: TGTGCCAGCAGGCCAACTAGCGGGACCTCTAGCACAGATACGCAGTATTTT. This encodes CASRPTSGTSSTDTQYF. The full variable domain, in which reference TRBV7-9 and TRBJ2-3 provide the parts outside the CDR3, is DTGVSQNPRHKITKRGQNVTFRCDPISEHNRLYWYRQTLGQGPEFLTYFQNEAQLEKSRLLSDRFSAERPKGSFSTLEIQRTEQGDSAMYLCASRPTSGTSSTDTQYFGPGTRLTVL.

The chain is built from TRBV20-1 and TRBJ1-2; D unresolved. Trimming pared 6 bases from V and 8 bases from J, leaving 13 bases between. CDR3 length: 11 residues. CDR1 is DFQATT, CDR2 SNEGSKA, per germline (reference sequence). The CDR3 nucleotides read TGCAGTGCCAGACCCCTCGGCGGCTACACCTTC. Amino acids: CSARPLGGYTF.

This CDR3 reads CASSSGGGTDYGYTF. CDR3 nucleotide sequence: TGTGCCAGCAGCTCAGGAGGGGGAACGGACTATGGCTACACCTTC. The V and J genes are TRBV13 and TRBJ1-2; D is perhaps TRBD1 (6 bases). Germline CDR1 reads PRHDT; CDR2 reads FYEKMQ (reference sequence). The V gene lost 4 bases and the J gene lost 3 bases, with 15 bases spanning the gap. This CDR3 comprises 15 residues.

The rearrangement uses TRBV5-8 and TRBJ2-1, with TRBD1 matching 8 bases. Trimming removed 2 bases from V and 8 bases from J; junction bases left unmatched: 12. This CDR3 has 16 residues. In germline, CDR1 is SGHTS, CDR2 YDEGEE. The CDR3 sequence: CASSFLGTGGIHEQFF. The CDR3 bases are TGTGCCAGCAGCTTCTTGGGGACAGGAGGGATCCATGAGCAGTTCTTC.

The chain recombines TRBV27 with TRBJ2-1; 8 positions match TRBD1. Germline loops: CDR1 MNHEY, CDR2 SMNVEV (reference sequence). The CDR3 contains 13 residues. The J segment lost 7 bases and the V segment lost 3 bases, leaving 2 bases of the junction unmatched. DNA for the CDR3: TGTGCCAGCAGTTTCCAGGGGGCGAATGAGCAGTTCTTC. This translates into CASSFQGANEQFF.

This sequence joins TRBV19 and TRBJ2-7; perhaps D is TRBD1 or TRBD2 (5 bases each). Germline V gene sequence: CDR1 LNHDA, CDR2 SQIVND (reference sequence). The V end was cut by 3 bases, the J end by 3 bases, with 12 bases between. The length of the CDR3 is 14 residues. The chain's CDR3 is CASSMGTRGYEQYF. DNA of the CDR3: TGTGCCAGTAGTATGGGGACGAGAGGCTACGAGCAGTACTTC. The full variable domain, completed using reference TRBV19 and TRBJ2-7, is DGGITQSPKYLFRKEGQNVTLSCEQNLNHDAMYWYRQDPGQGLRLIYYSQIVNDFQKGDIAEGYSVSREKKESFPLTVTSAQKNPTAFYLCASSMGTRGYEQYFGPGTRLTVT.

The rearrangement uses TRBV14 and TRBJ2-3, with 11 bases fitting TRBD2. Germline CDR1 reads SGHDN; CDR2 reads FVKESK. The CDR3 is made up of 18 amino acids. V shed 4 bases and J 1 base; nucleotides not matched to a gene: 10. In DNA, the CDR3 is TGTGCCAGCAGCCGCCATATCTTACTAGCGGGAGGCACAGATACGCAGTATTTT. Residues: CASSRHILLAGGTDTQYF.

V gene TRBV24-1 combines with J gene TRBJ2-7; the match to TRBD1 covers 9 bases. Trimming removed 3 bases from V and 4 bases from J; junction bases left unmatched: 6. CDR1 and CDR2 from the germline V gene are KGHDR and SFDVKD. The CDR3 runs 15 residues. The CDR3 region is CATSDPRDRAYEQYF. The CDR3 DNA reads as TGTGCCACCAGTGATCCCCGGGACAGGGCTTACGAGCAGTACTTC.

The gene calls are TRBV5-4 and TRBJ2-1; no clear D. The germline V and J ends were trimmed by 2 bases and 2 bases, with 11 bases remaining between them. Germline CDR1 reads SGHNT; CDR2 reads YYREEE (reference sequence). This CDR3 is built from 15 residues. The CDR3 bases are TGTGCCAGCAGCTTTGGCGGCGGCCCCTACAATGAGCAGTTCTTC. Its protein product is CASSFGGGPYNEQFF.

CDR3: CASSVAGGELFF. The CDR3 coding sequence is TGTGCCAGCAGCGTAGCGGGCGGGGAGCTGTTTTTT. This chain connects TRBV9 to TRBJ2-2; no firm D call. Germline lookup yields CDR1 SGDLS and CDR2 YYNGEE. V lost 0 bases and J lost 7, with 4 bases in between. This CDR3 has 12 amino acids.